The 25 T cell receptor beta chains presented below share a single source sample, sequenced in a study of cytomegalovirus exposure and HLA in healthy donors. The PCR ran on 60 Vbeta and 13 Jbeta primers. Profiled with immunoSEQ multiplex PCR; TCRdb holds only in-frame clones, not every one. This sample's table has some 110,000 clones. Sample: PBMCs. These receptor sequences come from a man aged 35 to 55 in good health and CMV-seronegative.

The V gene is TRBV9, the J gene TRBJ1-2; 9 bases are shared with TRBD1. This CDR3 has 13 amino acids. CDR1 and CDR2 from the germline V gene are SGDLS and YYNGEE. The V segment lost 4 bases and the J segment 13 bases; nucleotides outside the gene matches: 11. The DNA of the CDR3 is TGTGCCAGCAGCCCATCGGGGGGACAGGGTTCCACCTTC. This sequence encodes CASSPSGGQGSTF.

The chain is built from TRBV28 and TRBJ2-1; D might be TRBD2 (6 bases). V gave up 3 bases and J gave up 6 bases, with 12 bases separating them. There are 14 residues in the CDR3. Germline-derived CDR1 and CDR2 are MDHEN and SYDVKM. The DNA of the CDR3 is TGTGCCAGCAGTTTGACGGGAGCCCTCAATGAGCAGTTCTTC. It codes for CASSLTGALNEQFF. Combining the CDR3 with reference TRBV28 and TRBJ2-1 gives the whole variable domain DVKVTQSSRYLVKRTGEKVFLECVQDMDHENMFWYRQDPGLGLRLIYFSYDVKMKEKGDIPEGYSVSREKKERFSLILESASTNQTSMYLCASSLTGALNEQFFGPGTRLTVL.

This chain links TRBV5-4 with TRBJ2-7; 10 bases match TRBD1. The V segment lost 2 bases and the J segment 3 bases; nucleotides outside the gene matches: 5. The CDR3 is 15 amino acids. Germline assignment: CDR1 SGHNT and CDR2 YYREEE (reference sequence). The CDR3 DNA is TGTGCCAGCAGCTTCCGGGACAGGGGAGGCTACGAGCAGTACTTC. Translation: CASSFRDRGGYEQYF.

The chain couples TRBV28 to TRBJ2-1; D is ambiguous. The CDR3 is 13 amino acids. Germline CDR1 MDHEN, CDR2 SYDVKM. CDR3 nucleotide sequence: TGTTCGTCAGGCGCCCACCCTGTGGATGAGCAGTTCTTC. Protein: CSSGAHPVDEQFF.

V usage is TRBV13 and J usage is TRBJ2-7; TRBD1 agrees at 8 bases. V was clipped by 5 bases and J by 6 bases; unmatched bases: 9. Germline CDR1 PRHDT, CDR2 FYEKMQ (reference sequence). The CDR3 extends over 14 amino acids. The DNA of the CDR3 is TGTGCCAGCAGCACCACAGGGGGTCGGCCCGAGCAGTACTTC. Translating it yields CASSTTGGRPEQYF.

The V and J genes are TRBV19 and TRBJ1-5, with 7 bases matching TRBD1. V gave up 4 bases and J gave up 4 bases; unmatched junction bases: 10. The CDR3 extends over 16 amino acids. Germline V lookup: CDR1 LNHDA, CDR2 SQIVND (reference sequence). In DNA, the CDR3 is TGTGCCAGTAGTAAAAAACAGGGGTCGGGTAATCAGCCCCAGCATTTT. Translation: CASSKKQGSGNQPQHF.

The CDR3 sequence is CASSFLRSLLLLFYNEQFF. The DNA for the CDR3 is TGCGCCAGCAGTTTCCTCCGGAGCCTTTTACTCCTTTTCTACAATGAGCAGTTCTTC. This chain uses TRBV10-1 with TRBJ2-1; D gene unclear. V lost 5 bases, J lost 3 bases, and 26 bases lay in between. This CDR3 is 19 amino acids long. Germline-derived CDR1 and CDR2 are WNHNN and SYGVQD (reference sequence).

The rearrangement joins TRBV6-5 to TRBJ1-2; 7 nucleotides align to TRBD1. The CDR3 length is 14 residues. Per the germline V gene, CDR1 is MNHEY and CDR2 is SVGAGI. V shed 4 bases and J 4 bases; nucleotides not matched to a gene: 6. CDR3 DNA: TGTGCCAGCAGTTCTCACAGGGGAGGCTATGGCTACACCTTC. As protein: CASSSHRGGYGYTF.

The chain has TRBV19 and TRBJ1-2, with TRBD1 as a possible D gene (6 bases). This CDR3 has 15 amino acids. CDR1 and CDR2 from the germline V gene are LNHDA and SQIVND (reference sequence). V was cut by 5 bases and J by 3 bases, with 16 bases left in between. CDR3 in DNA: TGTGCCAGTAGTGCGCGGACAGCCGAGCACTATGGCTACACCTTC. As protein: CASSARTAEHYGYTF.

The chain combines TRBV7-2 with TRBJ2-2, with 7 positions matching TRBD1. From germline, CDR1 is SGHTA and CDR2 FQGNSA. Trimming at V came to 2 bases and at J to 1 base, leaving 4 bases not matched to a gene. The CDR3 is 16 residues long. The CDR3 DNA reads as TGTGCCAGCAGCTTATTTGGGACAGTGAACACCGGGGAGCTGTTTTTT. Its protein is CASSLFGTVNTGELFF.

The chain combines TRBV5-6 with TRBJ1-2, with 7 bases matching TRBD1. Germline trimming cut 4 bases from V and 2 bases from J; bases unmatched to any gene: 2. This CDR3 is 13 amino acids long. Germline values: CDR1 SGHDT, CDR2 YYEEEE. The CDR3, as DNA: TGTGCCAGCAGCAAGGACAGGAACTATGGCTACACCTTC. It yields the protein CASSKDRNYGYTF.

V is TRBV30 and J is TRBJ1-3; TRBD1 is a possible D gene (6 bases). Looked up from germline, CDR1 is GTSNPN and CDR2 is SVGIG (reference sequence). V lost 4 bases and J 0 bases, leaving 25 bases between the germline ends. The CDR3 runs 19 residues. In nucleotides, the CDR3 is TGTGCCTGGAAGCCCGGGGGGCACCGAGCCCTCAACTCTGGAAACACCATATATTTT. It codes for CAWKPGGHRALNSGNTIYF.

The chain uses TRBV11-1 and TRBJ2-7, with a tentative D call TRBD1 (5 bases). Germline CDR1 SGHAT, CDR2 FQDESV (reference sequence). The ends were cut back, 4 bases at V and 2 bases at J, with 18 bases in the middle. There are 16 residues in the CDR3. DNA for the CDR3: TGTGCCAGCAGCTACCCAAGGGCAGGGAAGCCCTACGAGCAGTACTTC. Its protein is CASSYPRAGKPYEQYF.

This chain joins TRBV5-4 and TRBJ1-6; 9 nucleotides line up with TRBD1. This CDR3 contains 18 residues. Per germline, CDR1 SGHNT and CDR2 YYREEE (reference sequence). After removal of 4 bases from V and 7 bases from J, the junction contained 15 bases not matched to a gene. CDR3 residues: CASSEDSGTGRSNSPLHF. CDR3 sequence (DNA): TGTGCCAGCAGCGAGGACTCCGGGACAGGGAGGAGCAATTCACCCCTCCACTTT.

The gene calls are TRBV18 and TRBJ2-7, with TRBD2 identical over 9 bases. The CDR3 is 15 residues long. The J segment lost 4 bases and the V segment lost 1 base, leaving 5 bases of the junction unmatched. The V gene's germline CDR1 is KGHSH and CDR2 LQKENI. CDR3 DNA sequence: TGTGCCAGCTCACCACTGTCTAGCGGGAAGTACGAGCAGTACTTC. Its translation: CASSPLSSGKYEQYF. Supplemented by reference TRBV18 and TRBJ2-7, the full variable domain reads NAGVMQNPRHLVRRRGQEARLRCSPMKGHSHVYWYRQLPEEGLKFMVYLQKENIIDESGMPKERFSAEFPKEGPSILRIQQVVRGDSAAYFCASSPLSSGKYEQYFGPGTRLTVT.

The V and J genes are TRBV5-4 and TRBJ2-7; D is undetermined. V was cut by 4 bases and J by 4 bases, with 15 bases left in between. Germline V gene data show CDR1 as SGHNT and CDR2 as YYREEE (reference sequence). This CDR3 comprises 14 residues. The CDR3 bases are TGTGCCAGCAGCCGCGACTCCTCCCTGTACGAGCAGTACTTC. This sequence encodes CASSRDSSLYEQYF.

V and J are TRBV28 and TRBJ1-2; D is unclear. V was trimmed by 6 bases and J by 8 bases, leaving 16 bases between them. CDR3 length equals 13 residues. Germline V lookup: CDR1 MDHEN, CDR2 SYDVKM. For the CDR3, the DNA is TGTGCCAGCAGACCCCCGTGGGCCTGGGGCTACACCTTC. Translation: CASRPPWAWGYTF.

The chain joins TRBV5-6 to TRBJ2-7, with a possible D match to TRBD1 (6 bases). The CDR3 is 16 amino acids. Germline V gene data show CDR1 as SGHDT and CDR2 as YYEEEE. The ends were cut back, 0 bases at V and 3 bases at J, with 16 bases in the middle. As DNA, the CDR3 is TGTGCCAGCAGCTTGGAGCCCGGGACACCCCTCTACGAGCAGTACTTC. It encodes CASSLEPGTPLYEQYF. Supplemented by reference TRBV5-6 and TRBJ2-7, the full variable domain reads DAGVTQSPTHLIKTRGQQVTLRCSPKSGHDTVSWYQQALGQGPQFIFQYYEEEERQRGNFPDRFSGHQFPNYSSELNVNALLLGDSALYLCASSLEPGTPLYEQYFGPGTRLTVT.

The CDR3 DNA sequence: TGTGCCAGCAGTGAGGGGGCCGGTGAGTTCTATGGCTACACCTTC. This sequence encodes CASSEGAGEFYGYTF. The J gene is TRBJ1-2, the V gene TRBV6-1; a possible D gene is TRBD1 (6 bases). CDR1 is MNHNS, CDR2 SASEGT, per germline. The CDR3 has 15 residues. Trimming left V 3 bases short and J 4 bases short, with 15 bases between.

The J gene is TRBJ2-3, the V gene TRBV28, with D possibly TRBD2 on 7 matching bases. The CDR3 contains 15 residues. Trimming removed 3 bases at V and 2 bases at J, with 12 bases between. The germline gives CDR1 MDHEN, CDR2 SYDVKM. DNA of the CDR3: TGTGCCAGCAGTTTGGGGGGGCTTGTCACAGATACGCAGTATTTT. It yields the protein CASSLGGLVTDTQYF.

The CDR3 bases are TGTGCCAGCAGTGGCACGGAACCCGCGGCAGGGCAGCCCCAGCATTTT. It translates to CASSGTEPAAGQPQHF. The rearrangement joins TRBV6-1 to TRBJ1-5; maybe TRBD1 (5 bases). CDR1 MNHNS and CDR2 SASEGT come from the germline V gene. The CDR3 spans 16 residues. The V end was cut by 4 bases, the J end by 7 bases, with 20 bases between.

V and J are TRBV19 and TRBJ1-5; 8 nucleotides align to TRBD1. CDR3 size: 15 residues. The V and J ends lost 2 bases and 7 bases, in that order; junction bases with no gene match: 7. The V gene's germline CDR1 is LNHDA and CDR2 SQIVND (reference sequence). Here the CDR3 DNA reads TGTGCCAGTAGTATAAGTAGGGACAGGAACCAGCCCCAGCATTTT. This codes for CASSISRDRNQPQHF.

The gene calls are TRBV27 and TRBJ1-1, with no clear D. The CDR3 is 15 residues long. The germline V gene encodes CDR1 MNHEY and CDR2 SMNVEV (reference sequence). The V end lost 7 bases, the J end lost 3 bases, and 18 bases lay between the germline ends. DNA of the CDR3: TGTGCCAGCAAACCCGACTATAATTTTGACACTGAAGCTTTCTTT. Translation gives CASKPDYNFDTEAFF.

The chain has TRBV5-6 and TRBJ1-2, with a possible D match to TRBD1 (6 bases). The V end lost 4 bases, the J end lost 2 bases, and 15 bases lay between the germline ends. Germline CDR1 SGHDT, CDR2 YYEEEE. The CDR3 is made up of 15 amino acids. The CDR3 region is CASSNPGALNYGYTF. The CDR3 DNA reads as TGTGCCAGCAGCAACCCAGGGGCGTTGAACTATGGCTACACCTTC.

The chain recombines TRBV10-3 with TRBJ1-5; TRBD1 matches 7 bases. CDR1 ENHRY and CDR2 SYGVKD come from the germline V gene. V lost 6 bases, J lost 5 bases, and 7 bases stayed unmatched. The CDR3 contains 14 residues. CDR3 amino acids: CAIRDYRGDQPQHF. CDR3 bases: TGTGCCATCAGGGATTACAGGGGAGATCAGCCCCAGCATTTT.